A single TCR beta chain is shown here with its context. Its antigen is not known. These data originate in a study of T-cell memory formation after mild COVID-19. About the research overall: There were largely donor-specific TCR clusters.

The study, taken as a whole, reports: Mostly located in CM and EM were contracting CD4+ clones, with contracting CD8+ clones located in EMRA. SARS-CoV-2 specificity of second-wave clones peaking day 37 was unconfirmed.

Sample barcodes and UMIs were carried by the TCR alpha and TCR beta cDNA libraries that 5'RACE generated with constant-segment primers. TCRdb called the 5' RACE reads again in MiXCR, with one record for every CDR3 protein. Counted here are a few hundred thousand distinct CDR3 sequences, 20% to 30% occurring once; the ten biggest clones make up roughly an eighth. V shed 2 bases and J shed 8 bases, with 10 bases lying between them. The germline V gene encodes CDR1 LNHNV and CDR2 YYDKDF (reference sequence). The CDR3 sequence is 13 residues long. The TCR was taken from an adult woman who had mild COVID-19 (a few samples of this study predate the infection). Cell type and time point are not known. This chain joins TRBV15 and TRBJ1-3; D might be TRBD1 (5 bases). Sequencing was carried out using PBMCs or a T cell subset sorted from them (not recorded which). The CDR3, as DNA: TGTGCCACCAGCAGAAACGGGGGGGACACCATATATTTT. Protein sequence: CATSRNGGDTIYF.